Listed here are 22 T cell receptor beta chains from one sample, sequenced in a study of shared clonotypes between healthy human individuals. Using immunoSEQ multiplex PCR, the repertoire was profiled, and TCRdb retains in-frame clones only, with some absent. Seen here are under 2,500,000 clones, 95% observed once, and the top ten hold roughly 0.13%. Sequenced sample: naive CD4+ T cells sorted from blood. The sample's subset: CD45RA+ positively selected. These receptors were collected from a man younger than 35 in good health.

The V and J genes are TRBV19 and TRBJ1-1, with TRBD1 identical over 7 bases. The CDR3 runs 11 residues. V dropped 7 bases and J dropped 11; count of bases not matched to a gene: 7. Looked up from germline, CDR1 is LNHDA and CDR2 is SQIVND (reference sequence). The CDR3 coding sequence is TGTGCCAGTAAAGCCAGGGGGTCCGCTTTCTTT. It specifies CASKARGSAFF.

Note on this clone: Other DNA sequences within the sample encode an identical CDR3. The rearrangement uses TRBV30 and TRBJ1-6; perhaps TRBD1 as D (6 bases). V gave up 8 bases and J gave up 7 bases, with 12 bases separating them. This CDR3 contains 12 residues. Germline-derived CDR1 and CDR2 are GTSNPN and SVGIG (reference sequence). The CDR3 sequence is CALGRGNSPLHF. CDR3 coding DNA: TGTGCCCTCGGCAGGGGAAATTCACCCCTCCACTTT.

The chain uses TRBV5-1 and TRBJ2-5; either TRBD1 or TRBD2 may fit D (6 bases each). The germline gives CDR1 SGHRS, CDR2 YFSETQ. V gave up 6 bases and J gave up 5 bases, with 20 bases separating them. The CDR3 contains 15 residues. CDR3 loop: CASKGGGTRWETQYF. CDR3 sequence (DNA): TGCGCCAGCAAGGGGGGAGGCACTCGGTGGGAGACCCAGTACTTC.

CDR3 sequence (DNA): TGTGCCAGCAGTGAACCAGCTTCAGTGTCCTATTCCGTGCGCTATGGCTACACCTTC. This translates into CASSEPASVSYSVRYGYTF. The V call is TRBV2, the J call TRBJ1-2; D unclear. The ends were cut back, 2 bases at V and 4 bases at J, with 26 bases in the middle. Germline-derived CDR1 and CDR2 are SNHLY and FYNNEI. CDR3 size: 19 residues.

The rearrangement joins TRBV9 to TRBJ1-5; possibly TRBD1 for D (6 bases). Trimming left V 4 bases short and J 9 bases short, with 17 bases between. Germline V gene lookup returns CDR1 SGDLS and CDR2 YYNGEE. This CDR3 spans 14 amino acids. CDR3 sequence: CASSTTGTWGPQHF. CDR3 nucleotides: TGTGCCAGCAGCACTACAGGGACCTGGGGGCCCCAGCATTTT. The full variable domain, with the rest looked up from reference TRBV9 and TRBJ1-5, is DSGVTQTPKHLITATGQRVTLRCSPRSGDLSVYWYQQSLDQGLQFLIQYYNGEERAKGNILERFSAQQFPDLHSELNLSSLELGDSALYFCASSTTGTWGPQHFGDGTRLSIL.

The chain uses TRBV28 and TRBJ2-7; no firm D call. The CDR3 loop spans 15 amino acids. The ends were cut back, 3 bases at V and 6 bases at J, with 18 bases in the middle. Germline CDR1 MDHEN, CDR2 SYDVKM. CDR3 coding DNA: TGTGCCAGCAGTTTCGCGCCGGTAACTTTGGGCGAGCAGTACTTC. Translating gives CASSFAPVTLGEQYF.

This clone was counted once. This chain connects TRBV7-9 to TRBJ1-4; D gene ambiguous. Trimming left V 5 bases short and J 7 bases short, with 17 bases between. This CDR3 comprises 15 residues. CDR1 and CDR2 (germline): SEHNR, FQNEAQ (reference sequence). CDR3 coding DNA: TGTGCCAGCAGCCCCAGTTCTCGCTCTGGTGAAAAACTGTTTTTT. Translation: CASSPSSRSGEKLFF.

The rearrangement links TRBV29-1 to TRBJ2-5, with TRBD2 matching 8 bases. With V trimmed by 6 bases and J by 4 bases, 10 bases remained unmatched. The CDR3 is made up of 14 amino acids. In germline, CDR1 is SQVTM, CDR2 ANQGSEA. In DNA, the CDR3 is TGCAGCGTGTACCTAGCGGGCTTAACAGAGACCCAGTACTTC. As protein: CSVYLAGLTETQYF.

J is TRBJ2-2 and V is TRBV28, with 7 nucleotides matching TRBD1. Per germline, CDR1 MDHEN and CDR2 SYDVKM. CDR3 length equals 14 residues. The V segment lost 5 bases and the J segment 4 bases; nucleotides outside the gene matches: 4. The CDR3 reads CASSPRGPTGELFF. In DNA form, the CDR3 reads TGTGCCAGCAGTCCAAGGGGGCCCACCGGGGAGCTGTTTTTT.

The chain carries TRBV10-1 and TRBJ2-4; D is unclear. Germline V gives CDR1 WNHNN, CDR2 SYGVQD (reference sequence). Trimming pared 3 bases from V and 5 bases from J, leaving 14 bases between. CDR3 length equals 15 residues. CDR3 in amino acids: CASSDGEPGENIQYF. In nucleotides, the CDR3 is TGCGCCAGCAGTGATGGAGAGCCGGGCGAAAACATTCAGTACTTC.

To note about this clone: Other nucleotide sequences in the sample specify the same CDR3. V and J are TRBV5-1 and TRBJ1-5; D might be TRBD1 (5 bases). In germline, CDR1 is SGHRS, CDR2 YFSETQ. The CDR3 is made up of 13 amino acids. V gave up 0 bases and J gave up 6 bases, with 7 bases separating them. This CDR3 reads CASSLEGSQPQHF. CDR3 nucleotides: TGCGCCAGCAGCTTGGAGGGGAGTCAGCCCCAGCATTTT.

CDR3 residues: CAISESDREQYF. CDR3 in DNA: TGTGCCATCAGTGAGTCGGACAGGGAGCAGTACTTC. The chain links TRBV10-3 to TRBJ2-7, with TRBD1 matching 7 bases. Germline V lookup: CDR1 ENHRY, CDR2 SYGVKD. Unmatched junction bases numbered 0, after V lost 0 bases and J lost 7 bases. CDR3 length equals 12 residues.

The chain combines TRBV2 with TRBJ1-5; the match to TRBD1 covers 7 bases. The V gene's germline CDR1 is SNHLY and CDR2 FYNNEI. CDR3 length equals 15 residues. Trimming cost V 6 bases and J 4 bases; bases outside gene matches: 9. CDR3 protein: CASRLTGVLNQPQHF. CDR3 coding DNA: TGTGCCAGCAGACTCACAGGGGTTTTGAATCAGCCCCAGCATTTT. Complete variable domain (other parts from reference TRBV2 and TRBJ1-5): EPEVTQTPSHQVTQMGQEVILRCVPISNHLYFYWYRQILGQKVEFLVSFYNNEISEKSEIFDDQFSVERPDGSNFTLKIRSTKLEDSAMYFCASRLTGVLNQPQHFGDGTRLSIL.

This clone occurred once. Other DNA sequences from this sample encode an identical CDR3 as well. This sequence joins TRBV5-6 and TRBJ1-2; 10 bases are a match to TRBD1. Germline-derived CDR1 and CDR2 are SGHDT and YYEEEE. V was pared by 5 bases and J by 2 bases, with 3 bases of the junction left unmatched. This CDR3 has 14 amino acids. CDR3 amino acids: CASRGTGDNYGYTF. CDR3 coding DNA: TGTGCCAGCAGGGGGACAGGGGACAACTATGGCTACACCTTC.

This clone was picked up one time. The chain links TRBV18 to TRBJ2-3, with TRBD2 matching 8 bases. J gave up 1 base and V 1 base, and 1 base lay outside the gene matches. Germline V CDR1 and CDR2: KGHSH, LQKENI. This CDR3 spans 15 amino acids. This CDR3 reads CASSPLLAGTDTQYF. CDR3 sequence (DNA): TGTGCCAGCTCACCACTACTAGCGGGCACAGATACGCAGTATTTT.

V is TRBV9 and J is TRBJ2-5; tentative D call: TRBD2 (5 bases). This CDR3 has 14 residues. The V end was cut by 0 bases, the J end by 5 bases, with 11 bases between. Germline lookup yields CDR1 SGDLS and CDR2 YYNGEE. In DNA form, the CDR3 reads TGTGCCAGCAGCGTAGGAGGGCTGTGGGAGACCCAGTACTTC. Its protein product is CASSVGGLWETQYF.

CDR3 region: CASRRGGPNEKLFF. The CDR3, as DNA: TGTGCCAGCAGACGGGGAGGGCCTAATGAAAAACTGTTTTTT. The chain uses TRBV7-9 and TRBJ1-4; D not resolved. Germline V lookup: CDR1 SEHNR, CDR2 FQNEAQ (reference sequence). V was cut by 6 bases and J by 3 bases, with 11 bases left in between. The CDR3 spans 14 residues. Full variable domain (missing parts from reference TRBV7-9 and TRBJ1-4): DTGVSQNPRHKITKRGQNVTFRCDPISEHNRLYWYRQTLGQGPEFLTYFQNEAQLEKSRLLSDRFSAERPKGSFSTLEIQRTEQGDSAMYLCASRRGGPNEKLFFGSGTQLSVL.

V and J are TRBV6-1 and TRBJ2-5; no reliable D call. This CDR3 has 13 residues. Germline V CDR1 and CDR2: MNHNS, SASEGT. V gave up 8 bases and J gave up 4 bases, with 14 bases separating them. CDR3 coding DNA: TGTGCCAGCCAGTTTGGACCTCCAGAGACCCAGTACTTC. The encoded protein is CASQFGPPETQYF.

This clone was seen a handful of times. Different DNA sequences within this sample yield the same CDR3. V gene TRBV20-1 combines with J gene TRBJ2-7, with D perhaps TRBD1 (5 bases). The CDR3 has 11 residues. Germline CDR1 is DFQATT and CDR2 is SNEGSKA (reference sequence). The ends were cut back, 0 bases at V and 5 bases at J, with 5 bases in the middle. The CDR3 loop reads CSARDRDEQYF. In DNA form, the CDR3 reads TGCAGTGCTAGAGACAGGGACGAGCAGTACTTC.

The sample holds one count of this clone. The genes are TRBV7-2 and TRBJ2-3, with D perhaps TRBD2 (5 bases). The CDR3 sequence is 14 residues long. V lost 5 bases to trimming and J lost 5 bases, with 14 bases between them. Germline values: CDR1 SGHTA, CDR2 FQGNSA. This CDR3 is CASSLGARRDTQYF. CDR3 bases: TGTGCCAGCAGCCTGGGAGCCCGGAGAGATACGCAGTATTTT.

A word on this clone: The same CDR3 arises from other DNA sequences in this sample as well. V gene TRBV30 combines with J gene TRBJ1-5, with D perhaps TRBD1 (5 bases). Germline V gene sequence: CDR1 GTSNPN, CDR2 SVGIG (reference sequence). The germline V and J ends were trimmed by 0 bases and 2 bases, with 11 bases remaining between them. The CDR3 sequence is 15 residues long. CDR3 region: CAWSVGGGGNQPQHF. Here the CDR3 DNA reads TGTGCCTGGAGTGTTGGGGGAGGAGGCAATCAGCCCCAGCATTTT. The complete variable domain, with remaining parts taken from reference TRBV30 and TRBJ1-5, reads SQTIHQWPATLVQPVGSPLSLECTVEGTSNPNLYWYRQAAGRGLQLLFYSVGIGQISSEVPQNLSASRPQDRQFILSSKKLLLSDSGFYLCAWSVGGGGNQPQHFGDGTRLSIL.

Note on this clone: This sample includes further DNA sequences coding for the same CDR3. J is TRBJ2-1 and V is TRBV19; the D gene could be TRBD1 or TRBD2 (5 bases each). The germline gives CDR1 LNHDA, CDR2 SQIVND (reference sequence). This CDR3 region has 15 residues. Between the trimmed V and J ends, which lost 2 bases and 1 base, there was a span of 9 bases. CDR3: CASSIQGPSYNEQFF. The CDR3 DNA is TGTGCCAGTAGTATACAGGGACCGTCCTACAATGAGCAGTTCTTC.